The rows below give T cell receptor beta chains drawn from one sample of a study of T cells in localized non-small cell lung cancer. Profiled with immunoSEQ multiplex PCR; TCRdb holds only in-frame clones, not every one. In the table there are tens of thousands of clones, about 80% of which are singletons. The source material was peripheral blood, sampled before any cancer treatment. These receptors were taken from a female donor aged 60 or older with stage II squamous cell lung carcinoma. CDR3s include the opening cysteine and the closing phenylalanine or tryptophan. D genes are given only for firm matches. Clone size, where shown, is once, few, many, or a class for clones that have expanded.

abundance: -; j_gene: TRBJ1-1; d_gene: TRBD1; v_gene: TRBV11-2; CDR3nt: TGTGCCAGCAGCTTAGCACCAGGGGGAGCTTTCTTT; CDR3aa: CASSLAPGGAFF
abundance: -; j_gene: TRBJ1-1; d_gene: -; v_gene: TRBV27; CDR3nt: TGTGCCAGCAGTTTAAACCGGATGAACACTGAAGCTTTCTTT; CDR3aa: CASSLNRMNTEAFF
abundance: -; j_gene: TRBJ2-3; d_gene: TRBD2; v_gene: TRBV5-1; CDR3nt: TGCGCCAGCAGTCTAGCGGGGGGGCAGGAAGATACGCAGTATTTT; CDR3aa: CASSLAGGQEDTQYF
abundance: once; j_gene: TRBJ2-1; d_gene: TRBD2; v_gene: TRBV7-8; CDR3nt: TGTGCCAGCAGCTTCCTTAGCGGGGGGGCAGTCAATGAGCAGTTCTTC; CDR3aa: CASSFLSGGAVNEQFF
abundance: -; j_gene: TRBJ2-1; d_gene: TRBD2; v_gene: TRBV5-4; CDR3nt: TGTGCCAGCAGCCCTCTCAGGGGCGGGGGGGACAATGAGCAGTTCTTC; CDR3aa: CASSPLRGGGDNEQFF
abundance: once; j_gene: TRBJ1-2; d_gene: -; v_gene: TRBV10-3; CDR3nt: TGTGCCATCAGTGAGGGCGGGACAGGCTACACCTTC; CDR3aa: CAISEGGTGYTF
abundance: once; j_gene: TRBJ2-5; d_gene: -; v_gene: TRBV7-2; CDR3nt: TGTGCCAGCACCCTAACAGGGAGTCGGGAGACCCAGTACTTC; CDR3aa: CASTLTGSRETQYF
abundance: -; j_gene: TRBJ2-1; d_gene: TRBD1; v_gene: TRBV5-1; CDR3nt: TGCGCCAGCAGAAACGGACAGGGGGCTTGGGGTGAGCAGTTCTTC; CDR3aa: CASRNGQGAWGEQFF
abundance: -; j_gene: TRBJ1-4; d_gene: TRBD1; v_gene: TRBV11-1; CDR3nt: TGTGCCAGCAGCTTCGGACATAGGAGGGACAGGGGTGAAAAACTGTTTTTT; CDR3aa: CASSFGHRRDRGEKLFF
abundance: -; j_gene: TRBJ1-5; d_gene: TRBD1; v_gene: TRBV6-5; CDR3nt: TGTGCCAGCAGTGCCCGACGAGGGGGCGGTCAGCCCCAGCATTTT; CDR3aa: CASSARRGGGQPQHF
abundance: -; j_gene: TRBJ2-7; d_gene: TRBD2; v_gene: TRBV5-1; CDR3nt: TGCGCCAGCAGCCCCGGGACTAGCGGGGGACTCCCACACGAGCAGTACTTC; CDR3aa: CASSPGTSGGLPHEQYF
abundance: -; j_gene: TRBJ1-5; d_gene: TRBD1; v_gene: TRBV27; CDR3nt: TGTGCCAGCAGTTCCTATACGACAGGGTCGCATCAGCCCCAGCATTTT; CDR3aa: CASSSYTTGSHQPQHF
abundance: -; j_gene: TRBJ2-1; d_gene: -; v_gene: TRBV11-2; CDR3nt: TGTGCCAGCAGCCCCCAAGGAGGTCGAAATGAGCAGTTCTTC; CDR3aa: CASSPQGGRNEQFF
abundance: -; j_gene: TRBJ2-7; d_gene: -; v_gene: TRBV7-9; CDR3nt: TGTGCCAGCAGCAAGGGGGGGAAATACGAGCAGTACTTC; CDR3aa: CASSKGGKYEQYF
abundance: -; j_gene: TRBJ2-4; d_gene: -; v_gene: TRBV5-6; CDR3nt: TGTGCCAGCAGCTTGGGCGGGGCTCTAGCCAAAAACATTCAGTACTTC; CDR3aa: CASSLGGALAKNIQYF
abundance: once; j_gene: TRBJ1-4; d_gene: TRBD1; v_gene: TRBV7-9; CDR3nt: TGTGCCAGCAGCTTAGAGGGGGCAGGAACTAATGAAAAACTGTTTTTT; CDR3aa: CASSLEGAGTNEKLFF
abundance: -; j_gene: TRBJ2-2; d_gene: -; v_gene: TRBV7-3; CDR3nt: TGTGCCAGCAGCTTGTACAGGGCCGGGGAGCTGTTTTTT; CDR3aa: CASSLYRAGELFF
abundance: -; j_gene: TRBJ2-1; d_gene: -; v_gene: TRBV7-9; CDR3nt: TGTGCCAGCAGCATCCGGGGCTACAATGAGCAGTTCTTC; CDR3aa: CASSIRGYNEQFF
abundance: -; j_gene: TRBJ2-1; d_gene: TRBD2; v_gene: TRBV7-3; CDR3nt: TGTGCCAGCAGCTTAACCTCCCCGGTACTAGCGGGGGGGCCCCGGTTCTTC; CDR3aa: CASSLTSPVLAGGPRFF
abundance: -; j_gene: TRBJ2-1; d_gene: -; v_gene: TRBV7-3; CDR3nt: TGTGCCAGCAGCTTCACCGGCAGTGAGCAGTTCTTC; CDR3aa: CASSFTGSEQFF